These 15 T cell receptor beta chains were sequenced from one sample in a study of human T cells and chemical hapten exposure. Documented time point: patch test 1, 2 weeks after DPC sensitization. Treatment: therapeutic diphenylcyclopropenone sensitization with weekly scalp DPC. TCRdb re-called the RACE reads through MiXCR, storing one row per CDR3 protein. The repertoire holds more than 55,000 distinct CDR3 sequences, with 9.8% as singletons. Sequenced here: whole blood, sampled in connection with sensitization to the hapten diphenylcyclopropenone (DPC). The origin of the receptors is a woman aged 40 to 55 with alopecia areata. Some clones in this sample may be carry-over from other donors' samples.

The chain recombines TRBV29-1 with TRBJ1-2; D perhaps matches TRBD1 (6 bases). In germline, CDR1 is SQVTM, CDR2 ANQGSEA. The CDR3 consists of 11 residues. The V gene lost 3 bases and the J gene lost 5 bases, with 7 bases spanning the gap. The CDR3 sequence is CSVDTGYGYTF. CDR3 DNA: TGCAGCGTTGATACAGGGTATGGCTACACCTTC.

The table lists this clonotype with many counts. The rearrangement links TRBV29-1 to TRBJ2-1, with D possibly matching TRBD2 (6 bases). Looked up from germline, CDR1 is SQVTM and CDR2 is ANQGSEA. The CDR3 extends over 14 amino acids. The germline V and J ends were trimmed by 4 bases and 4 bases, with 14 bases remaining between them. The CDR3 DNA sequence: TGCAGCGTTGTACCGCGGGACGCATACAATGAGCAGTTCTTC. The encoded protein is CSVVPRDAYNEQFF.

The rearrangement uses TRBV24-1 and TRBJ2-2; D might be TRBD1 (6 bases). Per germline, CDR1 KGHDR and CDR2 SFDVKD. CDR3 length: 14 amino acids. The V gene lost 3 bases and the J gene lost 7 bases, with 11 bases spanning the gap. CDR3 sequence (DNA): TGTGCCACCAGTGATCAGGGGATCCGCGGGGAGCTGTTTTTT. Its protein is CATSDQGIRGELFF.

This clonotype showed up many times. The genes are TRBV7-9 and TRBJ1-2; D is ambiguous. The ends were cut back, 2 bases at V and 6 bases at J, with 13 bases in the middle. Germline-derived CDR1 and CDR2 are SEHNR and FQNEAQ (reference sequence). There are 14 residues in the CDR3. This chain's CDR3 is CASSLIGQSHGYTF. The CDR3 nucleotides read TGTGCCAGCAGCTTAATCGGTCAATCCCATGGCTACACCTTC.

This clonotype was detected many times. The CDR3 loop reads CASSFISSNEQFF. DNA of the CDR3: TGTGCCAGCAGCTTCATCAGCTCCAATGAGCAGTTCTTC. The chain recombines TRBV11-2 with TRBJ2-1; no reliable D call. Trimming removed 3 bases from V and 6 bases from J, with 9 bases in between. The CDR3 spans 13 residues. CDR1 is SGHAT and CDR2 is FQNNGV in the germline V gene.

The chain is built from TRBV27 and TRBJ2-5; tentatively, D is TRBD1 (5 bases). Germline CDR1 MNHEY, CDR2 SMNVEV (reference sequence). The V end was cut by 2 bases, the J end by 2 bases, with 9 bases between. This CDR3 is built from 14 residues. DNA for the CDR3: TGTGCCAGCAGTTTAGGGCGACAGCAAGAGACCCAGTACTTC. Translation gives CASSLGRQQETQYF.

The chain carries TRBV4-2 and TRBJ1-5; the D is unclear. Trimming left V 0 bases short and J 4 bases short, with 10 bases between. The germline V gene has CDR1 LGHNA and CDR2 YNFKEQ. The length of the CDR3 is 15 residues. The DNA for the CDR3 is TGTGCCAGCAGCCAAGAGGACCTGCCTAATCAGCCCCAGCATTTT. Translating it yields CASSQEDLPNQPQHF.

The table lists this clonotype with a few counts. This chain links TRBV3-1 with TRBJ2-5, with D perhaps TRBD1 or TRBD2 (6 bases each). The CDR3 has 15 amino acids. Germline V lookup: CDR1 LGHDT, CDR2 YNNKEL (reference sequence). V was clipped by 4 bases and J by 5 bases, with 17 bases between them. The CDR3 bases are TGTGCCAGCAGCCCCCAGGTGGGGGGCAGGGAGACCCAGTACTTC. It is translated as CASSPQVGGRETQYF.

The gene calls are TRBV7-3 and TRBJ2-5; no firm D call. The CDR3 is 13 amino acids. Trimming took 6 bases from V and 7 from J, leaving 15 bases between them. The germline V gene encodes CDR1 SGHTA and CDR2 FQGTGA. DNA for the CDR3: TGTGCCAGCAGTCTGGATAGTCTCGCGACCCAGTACTTC. Residues: CASSLDSLATQYF.

This clonotype was recorded many times. This chain links TRBV3-1 with TRBJ2-3; D is ambiguous. The V end lost 0 bases, the J end lost 4 bases, and 5 bases lay between the germline ends. The CDR3 has 13 amino acids. Germline lookup yields CDR1 LGHDT and CDR2 YNNKEL (reference sequence). In nucleotides, the CDR3 is TGTGCCAGCAGCCAAGATCAGGCAGATACGCAGTATTTT. This gives the protein CASSQDQADTQYF.

The chain combines TRBV6-5 with TRBJ2-7; 11 bases fit TRBD2. Germline lookup yields CDR1 MNHEY and CDR2 SVGAGI. This CDR3 spans 13 amino acids. V lost 6 bases, J lost 6 bases, and 4 bases stayed unmatched. The CDR3 nucleotides read TGTGCCAGCAGACGTGGGACTAGCGGCGAGCAGTACTTC. Its translation: CASRRGTSGEQYF.

This clonotype appeared many times. This rearrangement joins TRBV11-2 to TRBJ2-6; TRBD1 is a possible D gene (7 bases). This CDR3 has 19 residues. With 2 bases removed from V and 2 bases from J, the gap between germline ends came to 19 bases. CDR1 SGHAT and CDR2 FQNNGV come from the germline V gene. CDR3 residues: CASSLPTGTVIPGANVLTF. For the CDR3, the DNA is TGTGCCAGCAGCTTACCGACAGGGACTGTTATTCCTGGGGCCAACGTCCTGACTTTC. The complete variable domain, with remaining parts taken from reference TRBV11-2 and TRBJ2-6, reads EAGVAQSPRYKIIEKRQSVAFWCNPISGHATLYWYQQILGQGPKLLIQFQNNGVVDDSQLPKDRFSAERLKGVDSTLKIQPAKLEDSAVYLCASSLPTGTVIPGANVLTFGAGSRLTVL.

This clonotype appeared a few times. CDR3 sequence: CASSPLSHYNEQFF. For the CDR3, the DNA is TGTGCCAGTAGTCCCCTGAGCCACTACAATGAGCAGTTCTTC. This chain links TRBV19 with TRBJ2-1; D gene uncertain. The V end lost 5 bases, the J end lost 3 bases, and 11 bases lay between the germline ends. The CDR3 runs 14 residues. CDR1 and CDR2 from the germline V gene are LNHDA and SQIVND (reference sequence).

This clonotype occurred many times. V usage is TRBV29-1 and J usage is TRBJ2-3; D is possibly TRBD1 (8 bases). This CDR3 region has 14 residues. V lost 7 bases and J lost 4, with 18 bases in between. Germline-derived CDR1 and CDR2 are SQVTM and ANQGSEA. CDR3 nucleotides: TGCAGCGCTACCGGACAGGGAGGGGCAGATACGCAGTATTTT. The encoded protein is CSATGQGGADTQYF.

This clonotype appeared many times. The gene calls are TRBV6-6 and TRBJ2-1, with TRBD2 matching over 8 bases. Per the germline V gene, CDR1 is MNHNY and CDR2 is SVGAGI (reference sequence). Trimming took 2 bases from V and 7 from J; bases not matched to a gene: 10. The CDR3 contains 16 residues. CDR3 nucleotide sequence: TGTGCCAGCAGTTACGCCGGACTAGCAGATCGGAATGAGCAGTTCTTC. Translation gives CASSYAGLADRNEQFF.